This passage covers 18 T cell receptor beta chains from one sample sequenced in a study of T cells in Graves' hyperthyroidism and ophthalmopathy. There were TCR beta CDR3 regions amplified from RNA transcripts. HTBI primers were the set used in a first-round RT-PCR of the TCR CDR3. MiXCR, applied by TCRdb to the multiplex PCR reads, yields one record per CDR3 protein. The data hold around 370,000 distinct CDR3 sequences, with approximately 17% observed a single time. The sequenced sample consisted of blood. These receptors came from a man in his late teens or twenties with Graves' ophthalmopathy.

As for this clonotype: A single base separates this from a much larger clone, so it may be a read error. The chain links TRBV27 to TRBJ2-7; 9 nucleotides line up with TRBD2. The CDR3 consists of 14 residues. V gave up 5 bases and J gave up 4 bases; unmatched junction bases: 6. Germline V gene sequence: CDR1 MNHEY, CDR2 SMNVEV (reference sequence). CDR3 residues: CASSLNGLAYEQYF. CDR3 DNA: TGTGCCAGCAGTCTTAATGGACTAGCGTACGAGCAGTACTTC.

This clonotype has more than one count but fewer than ten. V is TRBV5-1 and J is TRBJ2-7, with D possibly matching TRBD2 (6 bases). Germline lookup yields CDR1 SGHRS and CDR2 YFSETQ. V was shortened by 4 bases and J by 3 bases, with 20 bases between the two germline ends. The CDR3 totals 16 residues. CDR3 sequence reads: CASSPAPSLEGYEQYF. DNA for the CDR3: TGCGCCAGCAGCCCAGCTCCATCCTTGGAGGGCTACGAGCAGTACTTC.

This clonotype has at least ten counts. CDR3 region: CASSLSLGQTYEQYF. In DNA form, the CDR3 reads TGTGCCAGCAGCTTATCCCTGGGGCAGACTTACGAGCAGTACTTC. This chain joins TRBV11-2 and TRBJ2-7, with D possibly being TRBD1 (5 bases). CDR1 is SGHAT, CDR2 FQNNGV, per germline. V shed 2 bases and J shed 4 bases, with 15 bases lying between them. This CDR3 is built from 15 residues.

This clonotype was found many times. For the CDR3, the DNA is TGTGCCAGCAGCCCAGAGGACGAATACGAGCAGTACTTC. Translation: CASSPEDEYEQYF. The V gene is TRBV5-5, the J gene TRBJ2-7; D is unclear. The germline CDR1 and CDR2 sequences are SGHKS and YYEKEE (reference sequence). V gave up 4 bases and J gave up 4 bases, with 12 bases separating them. CDR3 size: 13 residues.

This clonotype showed up many times. The chain couples TRBV6-6 to TRBJ1-6; D is undetermined. The germline V gene encodes CDR1 MNHNY and CDR2 SVGAGI (reference sequence). V was clipped by 0 bases and J by 8 bases, with 8 bases between them. The length of the CDR3 is 14 residues. CDR3 DNA sequence: TGTGCCAGCAGTTACTCCTTACCTGATTCACCCCTCCACTTT. Translation: CASSYSLPDSPLHF.

In the case of this clonotype: A much larger clone differs by one base, so this may be a read error. This chain uses TRBV28 with TRBJ2-5; 10 bases agree with TRBD1. Germline-derived CDR1 and CDR2 are MDHEN and SYDVKM. The CDR3 covers 14 residues. In nucleotides, the CDR3 is TGTGCCAGCAGCAGACAGGGGGCGAAAGAGGCCCAGTACTTC. Its protein is CASSRQGAKEAQYF.

The gene calls are TRBV20-1 and TRBJ1-2, with unresolved D. Trimming left V 5 bases short and J 1 base short, with 17 bases between. The CDR3 covers 15 residues. Germline V lookup: CDR1 DFQATT, CDR2 SNEGSKA (reference sequence). This CDR3 reads CSAPTMRVFNYGYTF. The DNA of the CDR3 is TGCAGTGCTCCGACCATGAGGGTCTTTAACTATGGCTACACCTTC.

In this sample, this clonotype turned up a few times. CDR3 region: CASSIQTGILYNEQFF. The DNA of the CDR3 is TGTGCCAGTAGTATACAGACAGGGATACTTTACAATGAGCAGTTCTTC. The gene calls are TRBV19 and TRBJ2-1, with TRBD1 identical over 7 bases. Germline V lookup: CDR1 LNHDA, CDR2 SQIVND (reference sequence). The V segment lost 2 bases and the J segment 4 bases; nucleotides outside the gene matches: 8. The CDR3 contains 16 residues.

In its sample, this clonotype was seen many times. This chain joins TRBV20-1 and TRBJ1-5; TRBD1 matches 10 bases. The J segment lost 6 bases and the V segment lost 3 bases, leaving 2 bases of the junction unmatched. Looked up from germline, CDR1 is DFQATT and CDR2 is SNEGSKA (reference sequence). The CDR3 runs to 13 residues. CDR3 DNA: TGCAGTGCTAGGGGACAGGGGAGTCAGCCCCAGCATTTT. Translated: CSARGQGSQPQHF.

This clonotype was found many times. J is TRBJ1-2 and V is TRBV28; D ambiguous. Between the trimmed V and J ends, which lost 3 bases and 0 bases, there was a span of 5 bases. Germline values: CDR1 MDHEN, CDR2 SYDVKM. This CDR3 region has 13 residues. The CDR3 DNA follows: TGTGCCAGCAGTTTGAGTACTAACTATGGCTACACCTTC. This encodes CASSLSTNYGYTF.

Many counts were recorded for this clonotype. The CDR3 DNA reads as TGTGCCAGCAGCCAAGGGGAGACCCAGCCCCAGCATTTT. Its protein product is CASSQGETQPQHF. This chain joins TRBV16 and TRBJ1-5; no firm D call. The CDR3 totals 13 residues. Trimming pared 2 bases from V and 7 bases from J, leaving 9 bases between. Germline V gene lookup returns CDR1 KGHSY and CDR2 FQNENV.

This clonotype was observed at least ten times. The chain uses TRBV18 and TRBJ2-7, with no clear D. Per germline, CDR1 KGHSH and CDR2 LQKENI. The CDR3 spans 12 residues. V gave up 1 base and J gave up 3 bases, with 4 bases separating them. In DNA, the CDR3 is TGTGCCAGCTCACCACAAGACTACGAGCAGTACTTC. Its translation: CASSPQDYEQYF.

The rearrangement links TRBV7-6 to TRBJ2-5; D is tentatively TRBD1 or TRBD2 (5 bases each). Trimming pared 5 bases from V and 5 bases from J, leaving 15 bases between. The germline V gene has CDR1 SGHVS and CDR2 FNYEAQ. This CDR3 is built from 14 residues. The CDR3 loop is CASSHPGLTETQYF. The CDR3 DNA follows: TGTGCCAGCAGCCACCCGGGGCTAACGGAGACCCAGTACTTC.

The chain joins TRBV11-1 to TRBJ2-7; 10 bases agree with TRBD1. This CDR3 has 13 amino acids. The ends lost 5 bases at V and 4 bases at J; junction bases unmatched: 2. Per germline, CDR1 SGHAT and CDR2 FQDESV (reference sequence). In nucleotides, the CDR3 is TGTGCCAGCAGCGGGACAGGGGAGTACGAGCAGTACTTC. Translated, it gives CASSGTGEYEQYF.

The chain employs TRBV6-1 and TRBJ2-2; 10 bases line up with TRBD2. After removal of 6 bases from V and 5 bases from J, the junction contained 3 bases not matched to a gene. Germline CDR1 is MNHNS and CDR2 is SASEGT. This CDR3 has 14 residues. CDR3 region: CASRAGGRTGELFF. CDR3 sequence (DNA): TGTGCCAGCAGAGCGGGGGGGCGAACCGGGGAGCTGTTTTTT.

This clonotype was recorded at least ten times. The chain combines TRBV10-3 with TRBJ1-5; the D gene is possibly TRBD1 (5 bases). Germline V gene sequence: CDR1 ENHRY, CDR2 SYGVKD. The CDR3 consists of 15 residues. Trimming stripped 0 bases from V and 3 bases from J, with 9 bases between. CDR3 in amino acids: CAISESRGSNQPQHF. In DNA, the CDR3 is TGTGCCATCAGTGAGTCTAGGGGCTCCAATCAGCCCCAGCATTTT.

This rearrangement joins TRBV9 to TRBJ2-2, with TRBD2 identical over 12 bases. The CDR3 covers 18 residues. Germline V gene lookup returns CDR1 SGDLS and CDR2 YYNGEE. J lost 2 bases, V lost 2 bases, and 7 bases had no gene match. DNA for the CDR3: TGTGCCAGCAGCGTGAGGCCTAGCGGGGGGGGTAACACCGGGGAGCTGTTTTTT. Its translation: CASSVRPSGGGNTGELFF. Full variable domain (rest looked up from reference TRBV9 and TRBJ2-2): DSGVTQTPKHLITATGQRVTLRCSPRSGDLSVYWYQQSLDQGLQFLIQYYNGEERAKGNILERFSAQQFPDLHSELNLSSLELGDSALYFCASSVRPSGGGNTGELFFGEGSRLTVL.

This clonotype was detected many times. This sequence joins TRBV11-2 and TRBJ1-2; D possibly corresponds to TRBD1 (5 bases). Trimming left V 9 bases short and J 4 bases short, with 21 bases between. Looked up from germline, CDR1 is SGHAT and CDR2 is FQNNGV. This CDR3 contains 15 residues. The chain's CDR3 is CASAMLGTDLYGYTF. The CDR3 region has the DNA TGTGCCAGTGCCATGTTGGGGACCGACCTCTATGGCTACACCTTC.